Presented here are 5 T cell receptor beta chains from one specimen sequenced in a study of cytomegalovirus exposure and HLA in healthy donors. PCR employed 60 Vbeta and 13 Jbeta primers. Using immunoSEQ multiplex PCR, the repertoire was profiled, and TCRdb retains in-frame clones only, with some absent. The sample records 200,000 or so clones, roughly 70% being singletons. The sample comprised PBMCs. The origin of the receptors is a middle-aged man in good health and CMV-seropositive.

This chain connects TRBV19 to TRBJ1-1, with D tentatively TRBD1 (5 bases). The CDR3 sequence is 13 residues long. The V end lost 8 bases, the J end lost 5 bases, and 15 bases lay between the germline ends. CDR1 LNHDA and CDR2 SQIVND come from the germline V gene (reference sequence). CDR3 protein: CASRIVGGTEAFF. The CDR3 DNA is TGTGCCAGTCGGATCGTCGGGGGGACTGAAGCTTTCTTT.

The rearrangement uses TRBV5-8 and TRBJ2-3, with D possibly matching TRBD1 (6 bases). Trimming took off 2 bases at V and 10 bases at J, with 11 bases between the two ends. The CDR3 is made up of 12 amino acids. Germline loops: CDR1 SGHTS, CDR2 YDEGEE. This CDR3 reads CASSLTGSAQYF. Written as DNA, the CDR3 is TGTGCCAGCAGCTTAACAGGGTCAGCGCAGTATTTT.

This clone was seen only a few times. The gene calls are TRBV11-2 and TRBJ2-7, with D hard to call. The CDR3 consists of 14 residues. Deletions cut 0 bases from V and 3 bases from J, with 9 bases between. Per the germline V gene, CDR1 is SGHAT and CDR2 is FQNNGV. The CDR3 sequence is CASSLELGDYEQYF. DNA for the CDR3: TGTGCCAGCAGCTTAGAGTTAGGAGACTACGAGCAGTACTTC.

CDR3 sequence reads: CASSLSGTNYGYTF. The CDR3 DNA follows: TGCGCCAGCAGCTTGTCCGGGACTAACTATGGCTACACCTTC. V is TRBV5-1 and J is TRBJ1-2; D is unclear. The CDR3 spans 14 residues. The germline V gene encodes CDR1 SGHRS and CDR2 YFSETQ. Trimming took 1 base from V and 0 from J, leaving 7 bases between them.

The genes are TRBV27 and TRBJ1-3; 7 bases align to TRBD1. CDR3 size: 15 residues. The V gene end was trimmed by 4 bases and the J gene end by 7 bases; junction bases not matched to a gene: 10. Germline assignment: CDR1 MNHEY and CDR2 SMNVEV (reference sequence). CDR3 bases: TGTGCCAGCAGTTCCGGGACAGCTCTCAGGAACACCATATATTTT. Amino acids: CASSSGTALRNTIYF.